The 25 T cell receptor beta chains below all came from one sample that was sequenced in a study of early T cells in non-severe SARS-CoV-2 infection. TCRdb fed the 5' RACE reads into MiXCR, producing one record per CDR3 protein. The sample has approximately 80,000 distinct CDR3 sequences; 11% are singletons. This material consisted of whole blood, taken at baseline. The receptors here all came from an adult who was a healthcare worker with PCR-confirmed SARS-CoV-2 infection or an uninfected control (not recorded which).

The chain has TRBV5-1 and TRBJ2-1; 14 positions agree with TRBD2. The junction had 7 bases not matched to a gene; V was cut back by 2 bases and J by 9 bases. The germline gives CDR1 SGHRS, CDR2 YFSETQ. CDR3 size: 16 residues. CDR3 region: CASSLSTSGGASEQFF. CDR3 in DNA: TGCGCCAGCAGCTTATCGACTAGCGGGGGGGCAAGTGAGCAGTTCTTC.

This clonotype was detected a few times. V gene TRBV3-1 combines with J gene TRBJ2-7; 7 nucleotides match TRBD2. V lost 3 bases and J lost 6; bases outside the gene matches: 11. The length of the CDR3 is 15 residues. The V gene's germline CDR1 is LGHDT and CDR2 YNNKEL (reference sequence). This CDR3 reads CASSHAHRLATEQYF. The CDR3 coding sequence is TGTGCCAGCAGCCACGCGCACAGACTAGCAACCGAGCAGTACTTC.

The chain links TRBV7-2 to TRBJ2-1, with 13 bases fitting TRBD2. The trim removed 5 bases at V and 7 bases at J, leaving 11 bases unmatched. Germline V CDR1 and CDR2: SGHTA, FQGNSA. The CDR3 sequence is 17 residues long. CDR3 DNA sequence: TGTGCCAGCAGCACCACGGGACTAGCGGGGAATAAGAATGAGCAGTTCTTC. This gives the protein CASSTTGLAGNKNEQFF.

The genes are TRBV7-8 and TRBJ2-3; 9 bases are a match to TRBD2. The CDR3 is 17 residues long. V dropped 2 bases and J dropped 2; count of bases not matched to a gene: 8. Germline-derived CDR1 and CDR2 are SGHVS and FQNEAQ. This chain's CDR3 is CASSLNAGGTFTDTQYF. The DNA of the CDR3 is TGTGCCAGCAGCTTAAATGCGGGGGGGACCTTCACAGATACGCAGTATTTT.

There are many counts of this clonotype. CDR3 sequence reads: CSAPLTSMETQYF. The CDR3 nucleotides read TGCAGTGCTCCATTGACTAGCATGGAGACCCAGTACTTC. This sequence joins TRBV20-1 and TRBJ2-5; 7 bases fit TRBD2. J was trimmed by 5 bases and V by 5 bases; bases with no gene match: 8. CDR3 length: 13 amino acids. The germline V gene encodes CDR1 DFQATT and CDR2 SNEGSKA (reference sequence).

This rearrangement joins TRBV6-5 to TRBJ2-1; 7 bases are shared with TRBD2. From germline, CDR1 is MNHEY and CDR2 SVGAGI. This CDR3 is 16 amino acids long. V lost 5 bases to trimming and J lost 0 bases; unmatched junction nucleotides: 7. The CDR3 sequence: CASSSPRGVSYNEQFF. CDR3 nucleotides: TGTGCCAGCAGTAGCCCCCGGGGGGTCTCCTACAATGAGCAGTTCTTC.

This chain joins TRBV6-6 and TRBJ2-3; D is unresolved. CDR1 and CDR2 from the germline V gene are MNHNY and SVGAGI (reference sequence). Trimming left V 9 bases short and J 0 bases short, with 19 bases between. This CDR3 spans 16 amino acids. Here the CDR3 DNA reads TGTGCCAGTCAAAGAGAGGACCCGACTAGCACAGATACGCAGTATTTT. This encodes CASQREDPTSTDTQYF.

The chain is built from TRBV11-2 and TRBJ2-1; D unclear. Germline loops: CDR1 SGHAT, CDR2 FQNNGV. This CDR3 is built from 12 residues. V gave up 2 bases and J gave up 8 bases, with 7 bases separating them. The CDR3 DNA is TGTGCCAGCAGCTTAAGGTGGGATGAGCAGTTCTTC. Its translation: CASSLRWDEQFF.

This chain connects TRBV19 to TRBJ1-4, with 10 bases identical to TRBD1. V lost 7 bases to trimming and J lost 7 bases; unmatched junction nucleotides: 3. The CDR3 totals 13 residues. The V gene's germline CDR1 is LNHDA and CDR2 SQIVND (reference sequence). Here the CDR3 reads CASNRDRGEKLFF. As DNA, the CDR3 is TGTGCCAGTAACCGGGACAGGGGTGAAAAACTGTTTTTT.

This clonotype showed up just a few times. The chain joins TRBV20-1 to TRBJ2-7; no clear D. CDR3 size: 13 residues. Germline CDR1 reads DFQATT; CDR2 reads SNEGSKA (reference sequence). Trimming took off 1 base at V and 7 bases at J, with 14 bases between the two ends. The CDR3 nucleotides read TGCAGTGCTAGAGGGCTGGAAGGGCAGGAGCAGTACTTC. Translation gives CSARGLEGQEQYF.

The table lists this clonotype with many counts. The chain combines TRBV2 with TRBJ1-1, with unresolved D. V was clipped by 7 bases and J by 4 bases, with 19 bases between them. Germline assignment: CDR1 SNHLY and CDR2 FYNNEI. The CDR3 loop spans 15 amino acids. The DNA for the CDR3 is TGTGCCAGCACATCCTTGTCCAGCCTTGGCACTGAAGCTTTCTTT. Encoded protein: CASTSLSSLGTEAFF.

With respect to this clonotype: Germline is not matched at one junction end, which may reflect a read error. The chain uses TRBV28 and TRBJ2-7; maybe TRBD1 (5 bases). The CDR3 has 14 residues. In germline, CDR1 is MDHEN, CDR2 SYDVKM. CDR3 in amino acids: CASSLYTQGGEQYF. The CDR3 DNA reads TGTGCCAGTAGTTTATATACCCAGGGCGGCGAGCAGTACTTC.

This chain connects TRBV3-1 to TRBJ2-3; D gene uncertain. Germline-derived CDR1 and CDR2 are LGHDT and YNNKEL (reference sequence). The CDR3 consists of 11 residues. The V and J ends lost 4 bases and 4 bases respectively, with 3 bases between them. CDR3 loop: CASSRADTQYF. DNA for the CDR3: TGTGCCAGCAGCCGGGCAGATACGCAGTATTTT.

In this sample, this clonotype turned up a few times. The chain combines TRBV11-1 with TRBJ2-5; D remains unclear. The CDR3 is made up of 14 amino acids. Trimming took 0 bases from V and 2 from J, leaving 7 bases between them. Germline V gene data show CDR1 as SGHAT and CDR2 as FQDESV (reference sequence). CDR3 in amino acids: CASSLAWQQETQYF. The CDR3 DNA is TGTGCCAGCAGCTTAGCGTGGCAACAAGAGACCCAGTACTTC.

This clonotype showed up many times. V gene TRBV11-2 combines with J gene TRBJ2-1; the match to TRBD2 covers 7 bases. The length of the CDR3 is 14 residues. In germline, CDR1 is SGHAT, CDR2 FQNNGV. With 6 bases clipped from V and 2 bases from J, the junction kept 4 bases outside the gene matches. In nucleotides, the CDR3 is TGTGCCAGCAGTACCGGGACTACCTACAATGAGCAGTTCTTC. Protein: CASSTGTTYNEQFF.

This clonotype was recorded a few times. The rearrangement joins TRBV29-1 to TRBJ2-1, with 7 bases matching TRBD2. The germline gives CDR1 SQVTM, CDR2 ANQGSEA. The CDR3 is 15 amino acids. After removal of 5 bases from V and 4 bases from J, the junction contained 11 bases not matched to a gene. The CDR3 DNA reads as TGCAGCGTTAGTCTCGGCGGGAGACCTTACAATGAGCAGTTCTTC. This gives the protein CSVSLGGRPYNEQFF.

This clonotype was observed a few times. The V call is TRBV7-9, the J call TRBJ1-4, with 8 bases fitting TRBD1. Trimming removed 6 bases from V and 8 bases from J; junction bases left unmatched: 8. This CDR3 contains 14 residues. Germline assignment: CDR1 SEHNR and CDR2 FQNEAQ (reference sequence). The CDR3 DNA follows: TGTGCCAGCAGTCGGACAGGGCAAGGAGAAAAACTGTTTTTT. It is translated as CASSRTGQGEKLFF.

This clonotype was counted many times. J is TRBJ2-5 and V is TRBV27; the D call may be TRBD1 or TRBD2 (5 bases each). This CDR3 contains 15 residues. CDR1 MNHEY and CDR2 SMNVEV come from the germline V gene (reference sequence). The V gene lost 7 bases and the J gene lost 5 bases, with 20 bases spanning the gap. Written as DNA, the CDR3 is TGTGCCAGCACGACAGCTTATCGCCGGGGTGAGACCCAGTACTTC. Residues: CASTTAYRRGETQYF.

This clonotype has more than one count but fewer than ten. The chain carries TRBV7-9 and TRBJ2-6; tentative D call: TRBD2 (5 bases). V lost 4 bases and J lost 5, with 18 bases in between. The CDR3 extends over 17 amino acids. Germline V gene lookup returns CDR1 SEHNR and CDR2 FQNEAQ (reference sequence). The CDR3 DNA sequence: TGTGCCAGCAGCTCCCGGCGGGCCACCGACAGGGCCAACGTCCTGACTTTC. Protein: CASSSRRATDRANVLTF.

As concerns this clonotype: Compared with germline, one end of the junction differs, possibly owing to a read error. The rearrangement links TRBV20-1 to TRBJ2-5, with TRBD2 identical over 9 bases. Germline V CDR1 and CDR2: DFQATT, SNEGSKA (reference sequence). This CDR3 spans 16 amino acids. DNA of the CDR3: TGCAGTGCTAACGTAGCGGGGGTGGGGACCAAAGAGTCCCAGTACTTC. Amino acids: CSANVAGVGTKESQYF.

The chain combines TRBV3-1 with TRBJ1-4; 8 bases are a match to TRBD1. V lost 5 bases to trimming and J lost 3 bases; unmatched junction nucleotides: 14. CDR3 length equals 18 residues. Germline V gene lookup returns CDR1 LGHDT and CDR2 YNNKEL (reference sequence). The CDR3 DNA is TGTGCCAGCAGCTCAATGATCGCAGGGGGCTCCCCTAATGAAAAACTGTTTTTT. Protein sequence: CASSSMIAGGSPNEKLFF.

The CDR3 is CASSQDPLRGRGLSNEQFF. In DNA, the CDR3 is TGTGCCAGCAGCCAAGATCCCCTACGGGGGAGGGGCCTTTCCAATGAGCAGTTCTTC. The chain links TRBV3-1 to TRBJ2-1, with 7 bases identical to TRBD2. Germline CDR1 and CDR2: LGHDT and YNNKEL (reference sequence). The CDR3 is 19 residues long. With 0 bases clipped from V and 6 bases from J, the junction kept 17 bases outside the gene matches.

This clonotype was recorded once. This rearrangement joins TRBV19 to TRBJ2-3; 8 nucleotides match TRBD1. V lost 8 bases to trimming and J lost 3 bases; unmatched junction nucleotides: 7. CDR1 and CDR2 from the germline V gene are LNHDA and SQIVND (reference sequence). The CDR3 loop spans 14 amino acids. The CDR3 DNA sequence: TGTGCCAGTGACGCAGGGGGCGAAACAGATACGCAGTATTTT. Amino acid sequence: CASDAGGETDTQYF. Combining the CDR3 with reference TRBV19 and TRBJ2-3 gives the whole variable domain DGGITQSPKYLFRKEGQNVTLSCEQNLNHDAMYWYRQDPGQGLRLIYYSQIVNDFQKGDIAEGYSVSREKKESFPLTVTSAQKNPTAFYLCASDAGGETDTQYFGPGTRLTVL.

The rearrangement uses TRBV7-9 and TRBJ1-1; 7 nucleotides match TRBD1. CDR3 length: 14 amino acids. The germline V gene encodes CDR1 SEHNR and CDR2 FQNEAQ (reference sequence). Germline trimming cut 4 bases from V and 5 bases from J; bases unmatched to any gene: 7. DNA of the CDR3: TGTGCCAGCAGCTCCCGACAGGGAGGGACTGAAGCTTTCTTT. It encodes CASSSRQGGTEAFF.

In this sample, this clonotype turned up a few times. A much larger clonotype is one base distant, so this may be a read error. The CDR3 bases are TGCGCCAGCAGCTTGGTGCCATCTCGCATAGATACGCAGTATTTT. The encoded protein is CASSLVPSRIDTQYF. The rearrangement links TRBV5-1 to TRBJ2-3; D gene ambiguous. Germline V lookup: CDR1 SGHRS, CDR2 YFSETQ. V lost 0 bases and J lost 5, with 13 bases in between. The CDR3 sequence is 15 residues long.